In this sample, the clone carrying this TCR beta chain turned up many times. Trimming took 0 bases from V and 3 from J, leaving 17 bases between them. The CDR3 extends over 17 amino acids. This sample stems from a study of T cells after yellow fever vaccination. One entry per CDR3 protein, called by TCRdb with MiXCR from the 5' RACE reads. The table shows approximately 330,000 distinct CDR3 sequences, with about an eighth occurring only once. The chain has TRBV23-1 and TRBJ2-5, with a possible D match to TRBD2 (7 bases). TRBV23-1 is labeled an ORF, and its function is uncertain. The input for sequencing was CD4+ T cells sorted from PBMCs, taken 15 days after the yellow fever booster vaccination. The sequence was collected from a man between 18 and 29 years old who received the YFV17D yellow fever vaccine. The CDR3 reads CASSQSPAGAGKETQYF. The CDR3, as DNA: TGCGCCAGCAGTCAATCGCCCGCGGGGGCCGGGAAAGAGACCCAGTACTTC.